The 26 T cell receptor beta chains given below trace back to one sample, sequenced in a study of OX40 agonist ivuxolimab in advanced cancers. The assay was immunoSEQ multiplex PCR, and TCRdb's table has in-frame clones only and misses some. The sample holds around 78,000 clones, more than 65% seen once. This material consisted of CD4+ or CD8+ T cells sorted from blood, taken in a trial of the OX40 agonist ivuxolimab. The source is an adult with an advanced solid tumor such as melanoma, head and neck, liver or kidney cancer.

The CDR3 sequence: CASSLSQGNEQFF. The DNA for the CDR3 is TGCGCCAGCAGCTTGAGCCAGGGGAATGAGCAGTTCTTC. This sequence joins TRBV5-1 and TRBJ2-1; TRBD1 is a possible D gene (6 bases). The CDR3 contains 13 residues. Germline V lookup: CDR1 SGHRS, CDR2 YFSETQ. With 1 base removed from V and 7 bases from J, the gap between germline ends came to 9 bases.

The chain recombines TRBV18 with TRBJ1-5, with 7 bases fitting TRBD1. This CDR3 has 18 residues. Trimming at V came to 2 bases and at J to 0 bases, leaving 10 bases not matched to a gene. The germline gives CDR1 KGHSH, CDR2 LQKENI. CDR3 nucleotide sequence: TGTGCCAGCTCACCAATCGGGACAGAATACTCTAGCAATCAGCCCCAGCATTTT. Its translation: CASSPIGTEYSSNQPQHF.

This chain links TRBV4-3 with TRBJ1-4; D unclear. The length of the CDR3 is 12 residues. V lost 7 bases to trimming and J lost 8 bases, with 11 bases between them. Germline V lookup: CDR1 LGHNA, CDR2 YSLEER. This CDR3 is CASMGVQEKLFF. Written as DNA, the CDR3 is TGCGCCAGCATGGGAGTTCAAGAAAAACTGTTTTTT.

The chain combines TRBV10-3 with TRBJ2-6; no clear D gene. There are 15 residues in the CDR3. CDR1 is ENHRY and CDR2 is SYGVKD in the germline V gene. The V end was cut by 5 bases, the J end by 0 bases, with 8 bases between. This CDR3 is CAISQTYSGANVLTF. The DNA of the CDR3 is TGTGCCATCAGTCAAACCTACTCTGGGGCCAACGTCCTGACTTTC.

The chain couples TRBV7-2 to TRBJ1-2; 9 positions match TRBD1. The CDR3 length is 16 residues. The germline gives CDR1 SGHTA, CDR2 FQGNSA. The J segment lost 7 bases and the V segment lost 1 base, leaving 10 bases of the junction unmatched. DNA for the CDR3: TGTGCCAGCAGCTTAGGTGCTCCGGGGACAGGGTCTGGCTACACCTTC. Translating gives CASSLGAPGTGSGYTF.

The chain is built from TRBV20-1 and TRBJ1-1; TRBD1 matches at 8 bases. Looked up from germline, CDR1 is DFQATT and CDR2 is SNEGSKA (reference sequence). This CDR3 spans 10 amino acids. V lost 6 bases and J lost 12; bases outside the gene matches: 6. CDR3 loop: CSAGQGGSFF. The CDR3 DNA reads as TGCAGTGCCGGACAGGGTGGGTCTTTCTTT.

The chain has TRBV19 and TRBJ1-1; 7 bases agree with TRBD1. Germline CDR1 is LNHDA and CDR2 is SQIVND (reference sequence). This CDR3 region has 12 residues. V lost 6 bases and J lost 7; bases outside the gene matches: 5. The CDR3 sequence: CASRQGWSEAFF. CDR3 bases: TGTGCCAGTAGACAGGGGTGGAGTGAAGCTTTCTTT.

The chain uses TRBV7-3 and TRBJ2-3; TRBD2 is a possible D gene (6 bases). Germline values: CDR1 SGHTA, CDR2 FQGTGA. V gave up 1 base and J gave up 1 base, with 6 bases separating them. The CDR3 totals 14 residues. The CDR3 nucleotides read TGTGCCAGCAGCTTAAGCGGGGGCACAGATACGCAGTATTTT. Its protein is CASSLSGGTDTQYF.

This clone was counted once. CDR3 DNA: TGCGCCAGCAGCTTCGGACAGGGAGGGGAGACCCAGTACTTC. This sequence encodes CASSFGQGGETQYF. The V and J genes are TRBV5-1 and TRBJ2-5; D may be TRBD1 (8 bases). This CDR3 comprises 14 residues. Trimming took 2 bases from V and 5 from J, leaving 13 bases between them. Germline lookup yields CDR1 SGHRS and CDR2 YFSETQ. The variable domain in full, completed from reference TRBV5-1 and TRBJ2-5, reads KAGVTQTPRYLIKTRGQQVTLSCSPISGHRSVSWYQQTPGQGLQFLFEYFSETQRNKGNFPGRFSGRQFSNSRSEMNVSTLELGDSALYLCASSFGQGGETQYFGPGTRLLVL.

This rearrangement joins TRBV6-5 to TRBJ2-7; 9 positions agree with TRBD2. Trimming at V came to 6 bases and at J to 0 bases, leaving 6 bases not matched to a gene. CDR1 MNHEY and CDR2 SVGAGI come from the germline V gene. The CDR3 is 15 residues long. In DNA, the CDR3 is TGTGCCAGCAGGAGAAGCGGGGGGCCCTCCTACGAGCAGTACTTC. Residues: CASRRSGGPSYEQYF.

The chain has TRBV7-2 and TRBJ2-7; maybe TRBD2 (5 bases). Between the trimmed V and J ends, which lost 1 base and 2 bases, there was a span of 6 bases. This CDR3 has 13 residues. Germline lookup yields CDR1 SGHTA and CDR2 FQGNSA. CDR3 bases: TGTGCCAGCAGCTTAGAGCGGACCTACGAGCAGTACTTC. Protein: CASSLERTYEQYF.

The chain employs TRBV18 and TRBJ2-1; no definite D call. The germline gives CDR1 KGHSH, CDR2 LQKENI. CDR3 length: 13 residues. V lost 2 bases to trimming and J lost 6 bases, with 8 bases between them. The CDR3 DNA reads TGTGCCAGCTCACCAGCGCGTCCCAATGAGCAGTTCTTC. Translation gives CASSPARPNEQFF.

This chain uses TRBV9 with TRBJ2-1; D possibly uses TRBD1 or TRBD2 (5 bases each). The CDR3 loop spans 16 amino acids. Germline V gene sequence: CDR1 SGDLS, CDR2 YYNGEE. V lost 0 bases and J 0 bases, leaving 10 bases between the germline ends. The CDR3 DNA sequence: TGTGCCAGCAGCGTAGATGAGGGGAGCTCCTACAATGAGCAGTTCTTC. Amino acids: CASSVDEGSSYNEQFF.

The sample holds one count of this clone. The V call is TRBV5-4, the J call TRBJ2-5; D may be TRBD1 (6 bases). Germline V CDR1 and CDR2: SGHNT, YYREEE (reference sequence). Deletions cut 4 bases from V and 7 bases from J, with 17 bases between. The CDR3 covers 14 residues. The CDR3 region is CASSDTSPRGTQYF. The CDR3 DNA follows: TGTGCCAGCAGCGACACATCCCCCAGGGGGACCCAGTACTTC.

The chain couples TRBV18 to TRBJ1-5; 7 positions agree with TRBD1. Germline values: CDR1 KGHSH, CDR2 LQKENI. This CDR3 has 19 amino acids. After removal of 4 bases from V and 0 bases from J, the junction contained 15 bases not matched to a gene. This CDR3 is CASSRQPGQSANSNQPQHF. The CDR3 DNA sequence: TGTGCCAGCTCACGACAGCCGGGACAGTCAGCAAATAGCAATCAGCCCCAGCATTTT.

This clone was seen only once. V is TRBV27 and J is TRBJ2-1, with 10 positions matching TRBD1. Trimming removed 5 bases from V and 7 bases from J; junction bases left unmatched: 8. Germline CDR1 is MNHEY and CDR2 is SMNVEV (reference sequence). The CDR3 spans 15 residues. CDR3 DNA: TGTGCCAGCAGTATTCGGGACAGGGGAGGGAATGAGCAGTTCTTC. It codes for CASSIRDRGGNEQFF.

This clone was recorded a few times. CDR3 coding DNA: TGCAGCGTGAGACCGTTCGCGAACACCGGGGAGCTGTTTTTT. It is translated as CSVRPFANTGELFF. This chain links TRBV29-1 with TRBJ2-2; no clear D. Trimming stripped 6 bases from V and 0 bases from J, with 11 bases between. There are 14 residues in the CDR3. In germline, CDR1 is SQVTM, CDR2 ANQGSEA.

The CDR3 region is CATLAGVTEAFF. The CDR3 nucleotides are TGTGCCACCTTAGCCGGAGTCACTGAAGCTTTCTTT. This chain connects TRBV6-5 to TRBJ1-1; D is undetermined. The CDR3 runs 12 residues. The V gene's germline CDR1 is MNHEY and CDR2 SVGAGI. The V gene lost 10 bases and the J gene lost 4 bases, with 13 bases spanning the gap.

This chain connects TRBV19 to TRBJ2-3; 10 nucleotides agree with TRBD2. The CDR3 loop spans 16 amino acids. The germline CDR1 and CDR2 sequences are LNHDA and SQIVND (reference sequence). J was trimmed by 0 bases and V by 5 bases; bases with no gene match: 5. The DNA for the CDR3 is TGTGCCAGTAGTGCCCGGACTAGCGGCAGCACAGATACGCAGTATTTT. Translated, it gives CASSARTSGSTDTQYF. The whole variable domain, filled in from reference TRBV19 and TRBJ2-3, reads DGGITQSPKYLFRKEGQNVTLSCEQNLNHDAMYWYRQDPGQGLRLIYYSQIVNDFQKGDIAEGYSVSREKKESFPLTVTSAQKNPTAFYLCASSARTSGSTDTQYFGPGTRLTVL.

The chain carries TRBV10-1 and TRBJ1-6; D call uncertain. Trimming pared 6 bases from V and 7 bases from J, leaving 16 bases between. This CDR3 is built from 15 residues. Per the germline V gene, CDR1 is WNHNN and CDR2 is SYGVQD (reference sequence). CDR3 region: CASRAGIKRNSPLHF. DNA for the CDR3: TGCGCCAGCAGAGCCGGGATTAAACGGAATTCACCCCTCCACTTT.

The chain recombines TRBV25-1 with TRBJ2-1; a weak D match, TRBD1 (6 bases). Trimming took off 8 bases at V and 8 bases at J, with 13 bases between the two ends. Germline CDR1 MGHDK, CDR2 SYGVNS. The CDR3 consists of 12 residues. CDR3 coding DNA: TGTGCCAGCCCCCTGGGGGCTGATGAGCAGTTCTTC. Translating gives CASPLGADEQFF.

This clone appeared a few times. The V and J genes are TRBV19 and TRBJ1-2; tentative D call: TRBD1 (6 bases). The germline CDR1 and CDR2 sequences are LNHDA and SQIVND (reference sequence). Trimming stripped 4 bases from V and 2 bases from J, with 11 bases between. This CDR3 is 14 amino acids long. The CDR3 region is CASSNIGGNYGYTF. The CDR3 bases are TGTGCCAGTAGTAACATCGGGGGCAACTATGGCTACACCTTC.

The chain has TRBV18 and TRBJ2-1, with 8 bases aligning to TRBD1. The germline V gene has CDR1 KGHSH and CDR2 LQKENI. The CDR3 is 16 residues long. Unmatched junction bases numbered 7, after V lost 3 bases and J lost 3 bases. CDR3 nucleotide sequence: TGTGCCAGCTCACCCCCACAGGGGGGTTACTACAATGAGCAGTTCTTC. Translated, it gives CASSPPQGGYYNEQFF.

This clone appeared a single time. This chain joins TRBV7-3 and TRBJ2-3, with 9 bases identical to TRBD2. This CDR3 comprises 19 residues. The junction had 15 bases not matched to a gene; V was cut back by 5 bases and J by 0 bases. In germline, CDR1 is SGHTA, CDR2 FQGTGA. The CDR3 DNA reads as TGTGCCAGCAGCCCGCGAGGGGGCGGGACTAGCCAAAGCACAGATACGCAGTATTTT. Residues: CASSPRGGGTSQSTDTQYF.

The chain joins TRBV6-4 to TRBJ2-7; D not resolved. There are 14 residues in the CDR3. The germline V gene encodes CDR1 MRHNA and CDR2 SNTAGT. V was trimmed by 8 bases and J by 3 bases, leaving 17 bases between them. The CDR3 loop reads CASAGRRPLYEQYF. CDR3 DNA: TGTGCCAGCGCTGGACGAAGGCCCCTCTACGAGCAGTACTTC.

The chain has TRBV5-4 and TRBJ1-2; TRBD1 might be the D (6 bases). Germline loops: CDR1 SGHNT, CDR2 YYREEE (reference sequence). The CDR3 is made up of 15 amino acids. Trimming left V 4 bases short and J 4 bases short, with 17 bases between. CDR3 residues: CASSGGPTLAYGYTF. CDR3 DNA sequence: TGTGCCAGCAGCGGGGGCCCAACATTAGCCTATGGCTACACCTTC. Combining the CDR3 with reference TRBV5-4 and TRBJ1-2 gives the whole variable domain ETGVTQSPTHLIKTRGQQVTLRCSSQSGHNTVSWYQQALGQGPQFIFQYYREEENGRGNFPPRFSGLQFPNYSSELNVNALELDDSALYLCASSGGPTLAYGYTFGSGTRLTVV.